These T cell receptor beta chains were read from a single sample in a study of metastatic and nonmetastatic thyroid tumors. Through MiXCR, TCRdb re-clonotyped the PCR reads. This table has about 24,000 clones, roughly 24% appearing once. What was sequenced was blood. The source of these receptors is a male donor with papillary thyroid cancer or a benign thyroid nodule (not recorded which). Some clones in this sample may be carry-over from other donors' samples. The CDR3 runs from the conserved cysteine through the conserved F or W. A D gene is named only where the DNA matches it firmly. Clone sizes are given selectively: once, few, many, or a class where the clone is expanded.

len	v_gene	j_gene	d_gene	abundance	CDR3nt	CDR3aa
17	TRBV15	TRBJ2-1	.	few	TGTGCCACCAGCAGACTCAGCGACAGCGGTCACTTCAATGAGAAGTTCTTC	CATSRLSDSGHFNEKFF
14	TRBV27	TRBJ2-7	.	few	TGTGCCAGCAGTTTATCCCTGGACAGCTACGAGCAGTACTTC	CASSLSLDSYEQYF
12	TRBV30	TRBJ2-7	TRBD1	many	TGTGCCTGGATCGGACAGGGAGACGAGCAGTACTTC	CAWIGQGDEQYF
15	TRBV6-1	TRBJ2-3	.	many	TGTGCCAGCAGTCCTACTAGCTCTAGCACAGATACGCAGTATTTT	CASSPTSSSTDTQYF
12	TRBV29-1	TRBJ2-1	TRBD2	many	TGCAGCCTTCGGGGGGTTGGGAATGAGCAGTTCTTC	CSLRGVGNEQFF
14	TRBV19	TRBJ2-1	.	many	TGTGCCAGTGCAGGTAGGGGCCCCGGAGGTGAGCAGTTCTTC	CASAGRGPGGEQFF
16	TRBV11-2	TRBJ2-3	.	.	TGTGCCAGCAGCTCCCGGGGGTGGGATTCGGCAGATACGCAGTATTTT	CASSSRGWDSADTQYF
12	TRBV20-1	TRBJ2-2	.	.	TGCAGAGCCAGGGGTCAGAACGGGGAGCTGTTTTTT	CRARGQNGELFF
14	TRBV20-1	TRBJ2-1	.	.	TGCAGTGCCACAAGGGGTCCCGAATACAATGAGCAGTTCTTC	CSATRGPEYNEQFF
15	TRBV6-1	TRBJ1-1	TRBD1	few	TGTGCCAGCAGTGAATCACAGGGGGGGAACACTGAAGCTTTCTTT	CASSESQGGNTEAFF
11	TRBV6-1	TRBJ2-7	TRBD1	.	TGTGCCAGCCGGGACAGCTACGAGCAGTACTTC	CASRDSYEQYF
12	TRBV11-2	TRBJ2-7	.	.	TGTGCCAGCCGAGGGATTCCCTACGAGCAGTACTTC	CASRGIPYEQYF
13	TRBV7-3	TRBJ2-5	.	.	TGTGCCAGCATCTACTCAGGGTATGAGACCCAGTACTTC	CASIYSGYETQYF
15	TRBV12-3/TRBV12-4	TRBJ2-1	TRBD2	.	TGTGCCAGCAGTTTTAGACTAGCGGGGGTCGATGAGCAGTTCTTC	CASSFRLAGVDEQFF
15	TRBV6-5	TRBJ2-7	.	many	TGTGCCAGCAGTTACTCACGGCTAGCGAGCTACGAGCAGTACTTC	CASSYSRLASYEQYF
15	TRBV12-3/TRBV12-4	TRBJ1-5	.	few	TGTGCCAGCAGTTCAGAGGGTTCAAGCAATCAGCCCCAGCATTTT	CASSSEGSSNQPQHF
16	TRBV5-1	TRBJ2-2	TRBD1	many	TGCGCCAGCAGCACGCGGACAGGGACGAACACCGGGGAGCTGTTTTTT	CASSTRTGTNTGELFF
16	TRBV7-3	TRBJ1-1	TRBD1	.	TGTGCCAGCAGCTTAGCCTCACCGGGACAGGCGACTGAAGCTTTCTTT	CASSLASPGQATEAFF
15	TRBV2	TRBJ1-5	.	medium-sized	TGTGCCAGCAGTGTAGGGGGGACGGCTAATCAGCCCCAGCATTTT	CASSVGGTANQPQHF
15	TRBV5-1	TRBJ1-4	.	.	TGCGCCAGCAGCTTCCAGGGAGCAGAGGCTGAAAAACTGTTTTTT	CASSFQGAEAEKLFF
16	TRBV4-3	TRBJ2-1	.	many	TGCGCCAGCAGCCAAAGGGGGGCGGGGACCTACAATGAGCAGTTCTTC	CASSQRGAGTYNEQFF
15	TRBV7-2	TRBJ1-2	TRBD1	medium-sized	TGTGCCAGCAGCTTCGACAGGGGGACCCACTATGGCTACACCTTC	CASSFDRGTHYGYTF
15	TRBV5-1	TRBJ2-2	.	.	TGCGCCAGCAGCCCCCAGAAGGGAGGTCCCGGGGAGCTGTTTTTT	CASSPQKGGPGELFF
15	TRBV2	TRBJ2-4	.	many	TGTGCCAGCAACCGACAGACGGAAGCCAAAAACATTCAGTACTTC	CASNRQTEAKNIQYF
16	TRBV5-1	TRBJ2-5	TRBD2	many	TGCGCCAGCAGCTCGCGGACTAGCGGAGGGGTAGAGACCCAGTACTTC	CASSSRTSGGVETQYF
16	TRBV6-1	TRBJ2-5	TRBD2	few	TGTGCCAGCAGTGTGGTTAGCGGGGGCAGCCAAGAGACCCAGTACTTC	CASSVVSGGSQETQYF
16	TRBV30	TRBJ2-5	TRBD1	many	TGTGCCTGGAGTGTTGGACAGGGACCCTTCCGGGAGACCCAGTACTTC	CAWSVGQGPFRETQYF
16	TRBV5-1	TRBJ2-3	TRBD2	.	TGCGCCAGCAGCTCTGGACTAGCGGCATCCACAGATACGCAGTATTTT	CASSSGLAASTDTQYF
14	TRBV27	TRBJ1-5	.	.	TGTGCCAGCAGTCATGGGGGCTTTTACGTCCCCCAGCATTTT	CASSHGGFYVPQHF
15	TRBV20-1	TRBJ2-7	.	.	TGCAGTGCTCGCCTCTCTAGGACTCCCTCCTACGAGCAGTACTTC	CSARLSRTPSYEQYF
13	TRBV7-9	TRBJ1-1	.	many	TGTGCCAGCAGCTTTACAAAGGACACTGAAGCTTTCTTT	CASSFTKDTEAFF
12	TRBV28	TRBJ1-1	.	few	TGTGCCAGCCCCGGGGGGGCGCTTGGGACTTTCTTT	CASPGGALGTFF
22	TRBV30	TRBJ2-5	TRBD2	many	TGTGCCTGGAGTTCCCGCCCTGGGTATTCGGGGAGGCTAGCGGGAGTAGAAGAGACCCAGTACTTC	CAWSSRPGYSGRLAGVEETQYF
15	TRBV10-3	TRBJ1-6	TRBD1	many	TGTGCCATCAGTGAGTTCGCAGGGGGAAGTTCACCCCTCCACTTT	CAISEFAGGSSPLHF
14	TRBV3-1	TRBJ1-1	TRBD1	many	TGTGCCAGCAGCCGAGGACAGGCGAGAACTGAAGCTTTCTTT	CASSRGQARTEAFF
14	TRBV20-1	TRBJ2-7	.	.	TGCAGTGCCCGAGGGGGTCCCACCCCCTACGAGCATTACTTC	CSARGGPTPYEHYF
13	TRBV6-1	TRBJ1-6	TRBD1	.	TGTGCCAGCAGCCAGGGGGCCGATTCACCCCTCCACTTT	CASSQGADSPLHF
14	TRBV20-1	TRBJ1-4	TRBD1	.	TGCAGTGCTAGACGGACAGGGGGCGTAGAAAAACTGTTTTTT	CSARRTGGVEKLFF
14	TRBV11-3	TRBJ2-3	.	many	TGTGCCAGCAGCTTAAGTAGGAGCACAGATACGCAGTATTTT	CASSLSRSTDTQYF
15	TRBV7-2	TRBJ2-2	.	.	TGTGCCAGCAGTCCCCTATCGGGGTACACCGGGGATCTGTTTTTT	CASSPLSGYTGDLFF
13	TRBV5-1	TRBJ2-5	.	many	TGCGCCAGCAGCTTGGCGGCCTTCGAGACCCAGTACTTC	CASSLAAFETQYF